This T cell receptor beta chain was sequenced in a study of blood T cell repertoires in COVID-19. As for the study in general: Sites in the United States, Italy and Spain provided acute and convalescent COVID-19 samples.

A few counts support this clone. CDR3 length: 19 amino acids. The trim removed 1 base at V and 0 bases at J, leaving 11 bases unmatched. Germline V gives CDR1 SGHTA, CDR2 FQGNSA. Original handling: Amplification of reference gene primers was used by the study to estimate nucleated cell counts. The protocol was immunoSEQ multiplex PCR, while the TCRdb copy is restricted to in-frame clones and leaves out a portion. V and J calls and clone size are those listed in that table; D and trimming were worked out from the DNA. In the table there are roughly 250,000 clones, roughly 77% of which are singletons. The sequenced sample consisted of peripheral blood. The source of this sequence is an elderly woman with acute or convalescent COVID-19. The chain is built from TRBV7-2 and TRBJ2-1; 8 positions match TRBD2. The CDR3 reads CASSLGYGGAFLSYNEQFF. DNA for the CDR3: TGTGCCAGCAGCTTAGGTTACGGGGGGGCTTTCCTCTCCTACAATGAGCAGTTCTTC.